These 30 T cell receptor beta chains originate from one sample sequenced in a study of blood T cell repertoires in COVID-19. This table comes from immunoSEQ multiplex PCR, and its TCRdb copy is limited to in-frame clones, with some not included. The table lists around 250,000 clones, around 80% of them singletons. The specimen was peripheral blood. Receptors originate from a woman aged 18-35 years with acute or convalescent COVID-19.

This clone was counted a few times. CDR3 DNA sequence: TGTGCCAGCAGCTTGGCCCTAGCGGGAGCCTACGAGCAGTACTTC. Protein: CASSLALAGAYEQYF. This sequence joins TRBV5-6 and TRBJ2-7, with 10 bases fitting TRBD2. The CDR3 runs to 15 residues. V shed 0 bases, J shed 2 bases, and the junction held 2 bases outside the gene matches. CDR1 SGHDT and CDR2 YYEEEE come from the germline V gene.

V is TRBV5-5 and J is TRBJ1-5; D perhaps matches TRBD1 (6 bases). Germline assignment: CDR1 SGHKS and CDR2 YYEKEE (reference sequence). The CDR3 contains 16 residues. The ends were cut back, 4 bases at V and 5 bases at J, with 19 bases in the middle. Written as DNA, the CDR3 is TGTGCCAGCAGCCGGACAGCCCATGAGGGGTATCAGCCCCAGCATTTT. Its protein product is CASSRTAHEGYQPQHF.

The chain carries TRBV4-1 and TRBJ2-7; a possible D gene is TRBD2 (6 bases). V dropped 3 bases and J dropped 0 bases, with 12 bases sitting between them. The CDR3 runs 15 residues. Germline CDR1 is MGHRA and CDR2 is YSYEKL. CDR3 sequence: CASSHIAAHSYEQYF. DNA for the CDR3: TGCGCCAGCAGCCATATAGCGGCTCACTCCTACGAGCAGTACTTC.

This clone was counted a single time. CDR3 bases: TGTGCCAGCAGTTACGGCGGGAGGGAGACCCAGTACTTC. Residues: CASSYGGRETQYF. The V call is TRBV6-2 or TRBV6-3, the J call TRBJ2-5, with 8 bases aligning to TRBD2. The CDR3 is 13 amino acids. V lost 2 bases and J lost 5; bases outside the gene matches: 1. The germline CDR1 and CDR2 sequences are MNHEY and SVGEGT.

The sample holds one count of this clone. This chain connects TRBV7-3 to TRBJ2-3; D is perhaps TRBD2 (5 bases). The CDR3 runs 14 residues. The V and J ends lost 3 bases and 4 bases respectively, with 11 bases between them. Germline assignment: CDR1 SGHTA and CDR2 FQGTGA. The chain's CDR3 is CASSFNLGADTQYF. As DNA, the CDR3 is TGTGCCAGCAGCTTTAACCTCGGGGCAGATACGCAGTATTTT.

About this clone: The junction and the germline gene differ at one end; a read error may be behind it. J is TRBJ1-2 and V is TRBV7-8; TRBD1 matches 9 bases. Germline CDR1 reads SGHVS; CDR2 reads FQNEAQ. The CDR3 has 15 amino acids. The CDR3 loop is CASSLDRGPNYGYTF. The CDR3 DNA reads TGTGCCAGCAGCTTAGACAGGGGGCCTAACTATGGTTACACCTTC.

Note on this clone: One junction end disagrees with the germline gene, perhaps due to a read error. The CDR3 sequence is CASRGQGYNEQFF. The CDR3 DNA reads TGTGCGAGCAGGGGACAGGGGTACAATGAGCAGTTCTTC. The gene calls are TRBV12-3 or TRBV12-4 and TRBJ2-1; 10 nucleotides agree with TRBD1. The CDR3 has 13 amino acids.

This chain connects TRBV9 to TRBJ2-5; 7 bases map to TRBD2. The V segment lost 0 bases and the J segment 5 bases; nucleotides outside the gene matches: 7. Per the germline V gene, CDR1 is SGDLS and CDR2 is YYNGEE. There are 15 residues in the CDR3. CDR3: CASSVAAGVMETQYF. The CDR3 region has the DNA TGTGCCAGCAGCGTAGCGGCGGGGGTGATGGAGACCCAGTACTTC.

The table lists this clone with a few counts. The gene calls are TRBV19 and TRBJ1-2, with D perhaps TRBD1 (5 bases). The CDR3 consists of 13 residues. Germline lookup yields CDR1 LNHDA and CDR2 SQIVND (reference sequence). Trimming took 3 bases from V and 1 from J, leaving 6 bases between them. The CDR3, as DNA: TGTGCCAGTAGTATGACAGTTAACTATGGCTACACCTTC. This encodes CASSMTVNYGYTF.

This sequence joins TRBV6-2 or TRBV6-3 and TRBJ2-1; 12 nucleotides line up with TRBD2. Germline V lookup: CDR1 MNHEY, CDR2 SVGEGT. The CDR3 spans 18 residues. Germline trimming cut 6 bases from V and 1 base from J; bases unmatched to any gene: 10. The chain's CDR3 is CASSQTSGRLYSYNEQFF. The DNA for the CDR3 is TGTGCCAGCAGCCAGACTAGCGGGAGACTTTATTCCTACAATGAGCAGTTCTTC.

The J gene is TRBJ2-7, the V gene TRBV7-2; 7 bases are shared with TRBD2. V dropped 1 base and J dropped 6; count of bases not matched to a gene: 9. CDR1 is SGHTA, CDR2 FQGNSA, per germline. This CDR3 spans 15 amino acids. The CDR3 sequence is CASSLGGGRAGEQYF. The CDR3 DNA sequence: TGTGCCAGCAGCTTAGGTGGGGGGAGGGCTGGCGAGCAGTACTTC.

The V gene is TRBV6-5, the J gene TRBJ1-2; 7 bases match TRBD1. The CDR3 is 15 residues long. V shed 6 bases, J shed 3 bases, and the junction held 10 bases outside the gene matches. Germline CDR1 and CDR2: MNHEY and SVGAGI. The DNA for the CDR3 is TGTGCCAGCAGGACCCGGGACAGAGTGTACTATGGCTACACCTTC. This gives the protein CASRTRDRVYYGYTF.

The chain joins TRBV4-3 to TRBJ2-1; 9 bases match TRBD2. This CDR3 has 16 amino acids. V dropped 1 base and J dropped 8; count of bases not matched to a gene: 9. Germline CDR1 reads LGHNA; CDR2 reads YSLEER. The DNA for the CDR3 is TGCGCCAGCAGCCAAGGTCTCGGGACTAGCCGGTATGAGCAGTTCTTC. Its protein is CASSQGLGTSRYEQFF.

This clone was seen just once. The gene calls are TRBV10-3 and TRBJ1-5; TRBD1 agrees at 7 bases. This CDR3 contains 15 residues. V dropped 4 bases and J dropped 7; count of bases not matched to a gene: 10. CDR1 and CDR2 (germline): ENHRY, SYGVKD. The CDR3 DNA sequence: TGTGCCATCAGTGCGGAAGGGGGCGAGGACCAGCCCCAGCATTTT. Its protein is CAISAEGGEDQPQHF.

The rearrangement joins TRBV12-3 or TRBV12-4 to TRBJ1-2, with D unresolved. CDR3 length equals 12 residues. V was shortened by 3 bases and J by 8 bases, with 10 bases between the two germline ends. For the CDR3, the DNA is TGTGCCAGCAGTTTCCCTCAAAGCGGCTACACCTTC. Translation gives CASSFPQSGYTF.

The V and J genes are TRBV7-9 and TRBJ1-2, with D possibly TRBD1 on 6 matching bases. Germline V gene sequence: CDR1 SEHNR, CDR2 FQNEAQ (reference sequence). The CDR3 is made up of 14 amino acids. The V gene lost 0 bases and the J gene lost 6 bases, with 11 bases spanning the gap. In DNA, the CDR3 is TGTGCCAGCAGCTTAGCCGACAGGAGTGATGGCTACACCTTC. Its translation is CASSLADRSDGYTF.

This clone was found a few times. The J gene is TRBJ1-6, the V gene TRBV27; no firm D call. The CDR3 loop spans 13 amino acids. Germline V gene lookup returns CDR1 MNHEY and CDR2 SMNVEV (reference sequence). The V gene lost 6 bases and the J gene lost 10 bases, with 13 bases spanning the gap. This CDR3 is CASSLVPISPLHF. CDR3 sequence (DNA): TGTGCCAGCAGCCTAGTCCCGATCTCACCCCTCCACTTT.

This clone was recorded only once. The chain employs TRBV9 and TRBJ1-6, with 7 bases that match TRBD1. The junction had 4 bases not matched to a gene; V was cut back by 4 bases and J by 3 bases. The germline CDR1 and CDR2 sequences are SGDLS and YYNGEE. The CDR3 is made up of 15 amino acids. Written as DNA, the CDR3 is TGTGCCAGCAGCACCCGGACAGGCTATAATTCACCCCTCCACTTT. The encoded protein is CASSTRTGYNSPLHF.

This chain uses TRBV7-2 with TRBJ1-1, with D maybe TRBD1 (5 bases). Trimming took 3 bases from V and 2 from J, leaving 13 bases between them. CDR3 length: 15 amino acids. Germline-derived CDR1 and CDR2 are SGHTA and FQGNSA. The CDR3 loop reads CASSFGNRPNTEAFF. CDR3 nucleotide sequence: TGTGCCAGCAGCTTCGGAAACAGGCCTAACACTGAAGCTTTCTTT.

V and J are TRBV6-2 or TRBV6-3 and TRBJ2-1, with D tentatively TRBD1 (6 bases). Trimming pared 0 bases from V and 8 bases from J, leaving 8 bases between. The CDR3 loop spans 13 amino acids. CDR1 is MNHEY and CDR2 is SVGEGT in the germline V gene. This CDR3 reads CASSYSPGDEQFF. As DNA, the CDR3 is TGTGCCAGCAGTTACTCGCCAGGGGATGAGCAGTTCTTC.

This sequence joins TRBV10-3 and TRBJ2-5; D unclear. The CDR3 contains 15 residues. Germline assignment: CDR1 ENHRY and CDR2 SYGVKD. Trimming took off 4 bases at V and 1 base at J, with 13 bases between the two ends. Here the CDR3 DNA reads TGTGCCATCAGTGGTGTTCTGGCGGTCCAAGAGACCCAGTACTTC. This encodes CAISGVLAVQETQYF.

The chain combines TRBV6-5 with TRBJ1-5; D unresolved. V lost 6 bases and J 6 bases, leaving 12 bases between the germline ends. This CDR3 region has 13 residues. Germline CDR1 reads MNHEY; CDR2 reads SVGAGI. The CDR3 sequence is CASRPVYRQPQHF. The CDR3 DNA follows: TGTGCCAGCAGGCCAGTGTATCGTCAGCCCCAGCATTTT.

This clone was found a few times. The chain couples TRBV6-5 to TRBJ2-1; 8 bases are shared with TRBD2. The CDR3 consists of 15 residues. The V gene end was trimmed by 6 bases and the J gene end by 7 bases; junction bases not matched to a gene: 11. Germline V gene sequence: CDR1 MNHEY, CDR2 SVGAGI. DNA for the CDR3: TGTGCCAGCAGCGCGACCGGGACTAGGGCTAATGAGCAGTTCTTC. Its protein product is CASSATGTRANEQFF.

V and J are TRBV29-1 and TRBJ2-5, with TRBD1 identical over 7 bases. This CDR3 contains 14 residues. V trimming: 5 bases; J trimming: 5 bases; junction bases outside the gene matches: 11. CDR1 and CDR2 from the germline V gene are SQVTM and ANQGSEA. CDR3 DNA: TGCAGCGTTAAAAGACAGGGCGGTTGGGAGACCCAGTACTTC. Its protein product is CSVKRQGGWETQYF. The whole variable domain, filled in from reference TRBV29-1 and TRBJ2-5, reads SAVISQKPSRDICQRGTSLTIQCQVDSQVTMMFWYRQQPGQSLTLIATANQGSEATYESGFVIDKFPISRPNLTFSTLTVSNMSPEDSSIYLCSVKRQGGWETQYFGPGTRLLVL.

The J gene is TRBJ2-3, the V gene TRBV6-5; D remains ambiguous. Trimming stripped 6 bases from V and 3 bases from J, with 7 bases between. The CDR3 spans 12 residues. From germline, CDR1 is MNHEY and CDR2 SVGAGI. CDR3 coding DNA: TGTGCCAGCAGCACAGAGACAGATACGCAGTATTTT. It encodes CASSTETDTQYF.

This clone has more than one count but fewer than ten. The chain has TRBV5-4 and TRBJ1-2; D is unresolved. Germline V CDR1 and CDR2: SGHNT, YYREEE (reference sequence). This CDR3 has 13 residues. The ends were cut back, 1 base at V and 3 bases at J, with 7 bases in the middle. Here the CDR3 reads CASSLIADYGYTF. Here the CDR3 DNA reads TGTGCCAGCAGCTTGATAGCAGACTATGGCTACACCTTC. Combining the CDR3 with reference TRBV5-4 and TRBJ1-2 gives the whole variable domain ETGVTQSPTHLIKTRGQQVTLRCSSQSGHNTVSWYQQALGQGPQFIFQYYREEENGRGNFPPRFSGLQFPNYSSELNVNALELDDSALYLCASSLIADYGYTFGSGTRLTVV.

J is TRBJ1-2 and V is TRBV13; D not certain. The CDR3 is made up of 14 amino acids. CDR1 and CDR2 from the germline V gene are PRHDT and FYEKMQ (reference sequence). Trimming left V 0 bases short and J 3 bases short, with 8 bases between. CDR3: CASSLGRRYYGYTF. CDR3 coding DNA: TGTGCCAGCAGCTTAGGGCGTCGGTACTATGGCTACACCTTC.

The chain has TRBV2 and TRBJ2-7; 10 nucleotides align to TRBD2. Germline V lookup: CDR1 SNHLY, CDR2 FYNNEI. The CDR3 is 17 amino acids. V trimming: 2 bases; J trimming: 2 bases; junction bases outside the gene matches: 9. The CDR3 reads CASSEYGLAGATYEQYF. CDR3 bases: TGTGCCAGCAGTGAATATGGGCTAGCGGGAGCGACCTACGAGCAGTACTTC.

The CDR3 DNA sequence: TGTGCCAGCAGTGAAGGGACAGGGGGTAGAGGAAAACTGTTTTTT. Its protein is CASSEGTGGRGKLFF. V and J are TRBV25-1 and TRBJ1-4, with 11 bases fitting TRBD1. The CDR3 covers 15 residues. After removal of 2 bases from V and 10 bases from J, the junction contained 6 bases not matched to a gene. The V gene's germline CDR1 is MGHDK and CDR2 SYGVNS.

This chain links TRBV6-5 with TRBJ2-1; TRBD1 might be the D (6 bases). CDR1 is MNHEY and CDR2 is SVGAGI in the germline V gene. Trimming stripped 4 bases from V and 5 bases from J, with 12 bases between. There are 14 residues in the CDR3. This chain's CDR3 is CASSSTGTNNEQFF. CDR3 DNA: TGTGCCAGCAGTTCAACCGGGACAAACAATGAGCAGTTCTTC.